The rows below give T cell receptor beta chains drawn from one sample of a study of blood T cell repertoires in COVID-19. Clones were read by immunoSEQ multiplex PCR, and TCRdb kept only the in-frame ones, dropping some. The data hold about 50,000 clones, with just over 85% observed a single time. Sequencing input: peripheral blood. These receptors originate from a man older than 75 with active COVID-19. Both conserved end residues are part of each CDR3. The order of the fields is D gene, V gene, clone size, J gene, CDR3 protein, CDR3 DNA. The D gene is left open where the match is weak. The size of a clone is reported for some rows only, either as once, few or many, or as a class for expanded clones.

d_gene: NA
v_gene: TRBV3-1/TRBV3-2
abundance: few
j_gene: TRBJ2-1
CDR3aa: CASSQGGANYNEQFF
CDR3nt: TGTGCCAGCAGCCAAGGGGGAGCAAACTACAATGAGCAGTTCTTC

d_gene: NA
v_gene: TRBV28
abundance: few
j_gene: TRBJ1-2
CDR3aa: CASSRSANYGYTF
CDR3nt: TGTGCCAGCAGTCGCAGTGCCAACTATGGCTACACCTTC

d_gene: TRBD1
v_gene: TRBV6-2/TRBV6-3
abundance: few
j_gene: TRBJ1-2
CDR3aa: CASSYQGTGAINYGYTF
CDR3nt: TGTGCCAGCAGTTACCAGGGGACAGGGGCCATCAACTATGGCTACACCTTC

d_gene: TRBD2
v_gene: TRBV15
abundance: NA
j_gene: TRBJ2-7
CDR3aa: CATSALVLAGGPPFGYEQYF
CDR3nt: TGTGCCACCAGCGCCCTTGTCCTAGCGGGAGGGCCTCCCTTCGGGTACGAGCAGTACTTC

d_gene: TRBD2
v_gene: TRBV4-1
abundance: NA
j_gene: TRBJ2-7
CDR3aa: CASSQDTGTSGRYEQYF
CDR3nt: TGCGCCAGCAGCCAAGATACGGGGACTAGCGGGAGATACGAGCAGTACTTC

d_gene: NA
v_gene: TRBV30
abundance: NA
j_gene: TRBJ1-3
CDR3aa: CAWGFRGVSGKYSGNTIYF
CDR3nt: TGTGCCTGGGGATTCCGGGGGGTCTCGGGAAAATACTCTGGAAACACCATATATTTT

d_gene: TRBD1
v_gene: TRBV6-1
abundance: few
j_gene: TRBJ1-2
CDR3aa: CASSDGSGGYGYTF
CDR3nt: TGTGCCAGCAGTGACGGGTCAGGGGGGTATGGCTACACCTTC

d_gene: NA
v_gene: TRBV7-2
abundance: few
j_gene: TRBJ1-5
CDR3aa: CASSHDSFNQPQHF
CDR3nt: TGTGCCAGCAGCCACGACAGTTTCAATCAGCCCCAGCATTTT

d_gene: TRBD1
v_gene: TRBV6-2/TRBV6-3
abundance: NA
j_gene: TRBJ2-7
CDR3aa: CASSSAGTGARYEQYF
CDR3nt: TGTGCCAGCAGTTCCGCCGGGACAGGGGCCCGCTACGAGCAGTACTTC

d_gene: NA
v_gene: TRBV19
abundance: NA
j_gene: TRBJ2-5
CDR3aa: CASSTDVGLRETQYF
CDR3nt: TGTGCCAGTAGTACCGATGTGGGCCTCAGGGAGACCCAGTACTTC

d_gene: NA
v_gene: TRBV5-1
abundance: once
j_gene: TRBJ1-1
CDR3aa: CASSWRDQGTEAFF
CDR3nt: TGCGCCAGCAGCTGGAGGGACCAAGGAACTGAAGCTTTCTTT

d_gene: TRBD1
v_gene: TRBV6-6
abundance: NA
j_gene: TRBJ1-5
CDR3aa: CASSRQGGNQPQHF
CDR3nt: TGTGCCAGCAGTCGTCAGGGGGGCAATCAGCCCCAGCATTTT

d_gene: TRBD2
v_gene: TRBV12-5
abundance: NA
j_gene: TRBJ2-1
CDR3aa: CASGLGLAGAYNEQFF
CDR3nt: TGTGCTAGTGGTTTGGGACTAGCGGGAGCCTACAATGAGCAGTTCTTC

d_gene: TRBD1
v_gene: TRBV3-1/TRBV3-2
abundance: NA
j_gene: TRBJ2-7
CDR3aa: CASSNRGSGEQYF
CDR3nt: TGTGCCAGCAGCAACAGGGGGTCGGGCGAGCAGTACTTC

d_gene: NA
v_gene: TRBV28
abundance: NA
j_gene: TRBJ1-1
CDR3aa: CVTRGINTEAFF
CDR3nt: TGTGTAACCCGCGGGATCAACACTGAAGCTTTCTTT

d_gene: NA
v_gene: TRBV7-2
abundance: NA
j_gene: TRBJ2-3
CDR3aa: CASSLKTGASTDTQYF
CDR3nt: TGTGCCAGCAGCTTAAAAACGGGAGCAAGCACAGATACGCAGTATTTT

d_gene: TRBD2
v_gene: TRBV30
abundance: NA
j_gene: TRBJ2-5
CDR3aa: CAWSIAGGWEETQYF
CDR3nt: TGTGCCTGGAGTATCGCGGGAGGGTGGGAAGAGACCCAGTACTTC

d_gene: NA
v_gene: TRBV4-3
abundance: NA
j_gene: TRBJ2-2
CDR3aa: CASSQEVRGTGELFF
CDR3nt: TGCGCCAGCAGCCAAGAAGTCAGGGGCACCGGGGAGCTGTTTTTT

d_gene: NA
v_gene: TRBV6-5
abundance: NA
j_gene: TRBJ2-1
CDR3aa: CASSYSDPFSPGEQFF
CDR3nt: TGTGCCAGCAGTTACTCAGACCCCTTCAGCCCGGGTGAGCAGTTCTTC

d_gene: NA
v_gene: TRBV15
abundance: NA
j_gene: TRBJ1-2
CDR3aa: CATSRDLGGSTATEDGYTF
CDR3nt: TGTGCCACCAGCAGAGATTTGGGGGGTTCCACCGCAACGGAGGATGGCTACACCTTC

d_gene: NA
v_gene: TRBV19
abundance: NA
j_gene: TRBJ2-6
CDR3aa: CATTRQVSGANVLTF
CDR3nt: TGTGCCACCACACGACAGGTCTCTGGGGCCAACGTCCTGACTTTC

d_gene: NA
v_gene: TRBV2
abundance: NA
j_gene: TRBJ2-2
CDR3aa: CASGGTQYGELFF
CDR3nt: TGTGCCAGCGGGGGGACCCAGTACGGGGAGCTGTTTTTT

d_gene: NA
v_gene: TRBV30
abundance: NA
j_gene: TRBJ2-2
CDR3aa: CAWSLPGFGELFF
CDR3nt: TGTGCCTGGAGTCTTCCGGGGTTCGGGGAGCTGTTTTTT

d_gene: TRBD1
v_gene: TRBV6-5
abundance: NA
j_gene: TRBJ2-5
CDR3aa: CASRRGTGGAVTQYF
CDR3nt: TGTGCCAGCAGGAGAGGAACAGGGGGCGCAGTGACCCAGTACTTC

d_gene: TRBD1
v_gene: TRBV19
abundance: once
j_gene: TRBJ1-4
CDR3aa: CASSIPSQGNEKLFF
CDR3nt: TGTGCCAGTAGTATCCCCTCACAGGGGAATGAAAAACTGTTTTTT

d_gene: NA
v_gene: TRBV5-1
abundance: NA
j_gene: TRBJ2-2
CDR3aa: CASSVRGELFF
CDR3nt: TGCGCCAGCAGCGTGCGCGGGGAGCTGTTTTTT

d_gene: NA
v_gene: TRBV6-5
abundance: NA
j_gene: TRBJ1-5
CDR3aa: CASRPGMSNQPQHF
CDR3nt: TGTGCCAGCAGGCCGGGTATGAGCAATCAGCCCCAGCATTTT

d_gene: TRBD1
v_gene: TRBV6-6
abundance: few
j_gene: TRBJ2-7
CDR3aa: CASRKGTGYSYEQYF
CDR3nt: TGTGCCAGCAGAAAAGGGACAGGCTACTCCTACGAGCAGTACTTC

d_gene: NA
v_gene: TRBV6-5
abundance: NA
j_gene: TRBJ2-6
CDR3aa: CASSSGTTGANVLTF
CDR3nt: TGTGCCAGCAGTTCCGGGACAACTGGGGCCAACGTCCTGACTTTC

d_gene: NA
v_gene: TRBV6-2/TRBV6-3
abundance: NA
j_gene: TRBJ2-5
CDR3aa: CASSTHRDNQETQYF
CDR3nt: TGTGCCAGCAGTACTCACCGGGACAACCAAGAGACCCAGTACTTC

d_gene: TRBD1
v_gene: TRBV19
abundance: NA
j_gene: TRBJ2-1
CDR3aa: CASSIGTGAEQFF
CDR3nt: TGTGCCAGTAGTATCGGGACAGGTGCTGAGCAGTTCTTC

d_gene: TRBD2
v_gene: TRBV19
abundance: NA
j_gene: TRBJ2-2
CDR3aa: CASTVTGRGGGTGELFF
CDR3nt: TGTGCCAGTACCGTTACAGGCCGTGGGGGGGGCACCGGGGAGCTGTTTTTT

d_gene: NA
v_gene: TRBV10-3
abundance: NA
j_gene: TRBJ2-7
CDR3aa: CAISTRGPDYEQYF
CDR3nt: TGTGCCATCAGTACCAGGGGACCTGACTACGAGCAGTACTTC

d_gene: NA
v_gene: TRBV6-2/TRBV6-3
abundance: NA
j_gene: TRBJ2-7
CDR3aa: CASSPGTLLVSAYEQYF
CDR3nt: TGTGCCAGCAGCCCGGGTACGCTACTAGTTTCGGCCTACGAGCAGTACTTC

d_gene: TRBD1
v_gene: TRBV28
abundance: NA
j_gene: TRBJ1-3
CDR3aa: CATVTTGGNTIYF
CDR3nt: TGTGCCACCGTTACGACAGGGGGAAACACCATATATTTT

d_gene: TRBD2
v_gene: TRBV4-3
abundance: NA
j_gene: TRBJ2-1
CDR3aa: CASSQGGTSTYNEQFF
CDR3nt: TGCGCCAGCAGCCAAGGGGGGACTAGCACTTACAATGAGCAGTTCTTC

d_gene: NA
v_gene: TRBV4-2
abundance: NA
j_gene: TRBJ2-1
CDR3aa: CASSQGSSTYNEQFF
CDR3nt: TGTGCCAGCAGCCAAGGGAGCTCTACCTACAATGAGCAGTTCTTC

d_gene: NA
v_gene: TRBV9
abundance: NA
j_gene: TRBJ2-2
CDR3aa: CASSARPGCRGAVF
CDR3nt: TGTGCCAGCAGCGCACGTCCGGGCTGCCGGGGAGCTGTTTTT

d_gene: TRBD2
v_gene: TRBV24-1
abundance: NA
j_gene: TRBJ2-7
CDR3aa: CATSDSGRVSYEQYF
CDR3nt: TGTGCCACCAGTGACAGCGGGAGAGTATCCTACGAGCAGTACTTC

d_gene: TRBD1
v_gene: TRBV5-6
abundance: NA
j_gene: TRBJ2-2
CDR3aa: CASSLWTGYEDTGELFF
CDR3nt: TGTGCCAGCAGCTTATGGACAGGGTACGAGGACACCGGGGAGCTGTTTTTT

d_gene: TRBD1
v_gene: TRBV7-2
abundance: NA
j_gene: TRBJ2-1
CDR3aa: CASSLRTGRPDYNEQFF
CDR3nt: TGTGCCAGCAGCTTAAGGACAGGGCGGCCCGATTACAATGAGCAGTTCTTC

d_gene: NA
v_gene: TRBV27
abundance: NA
j_gene: TRBJ1-1
CDR3aa: CASGTSKTNTEAFF
CDR3nt: TGTGCCAGTGGGACATCAAAAACGAACACTGAAGCTTTCTTT

d_gene: TRBD2
v_gene: TRBV6-5
abundance: NA
j_gene: TRBJ2-3
CDR3aa: CASSSGLAGADTQYF
CDR3nt: TGTGCCAGCAGTTCCGGACTAGCGGGGGCCGATACGCAGTATTTT

d_gene: TRBD1
v_gene: TRBV10-3
abundance: NA
j_gene: TRBJ1-1
CDR3aa: CAISERPGQLNTEAFF
CDR3nt: TGTGCCATCAGTGAACGACCGGGACAGTTGAACACTGAAGCTTTCTTT